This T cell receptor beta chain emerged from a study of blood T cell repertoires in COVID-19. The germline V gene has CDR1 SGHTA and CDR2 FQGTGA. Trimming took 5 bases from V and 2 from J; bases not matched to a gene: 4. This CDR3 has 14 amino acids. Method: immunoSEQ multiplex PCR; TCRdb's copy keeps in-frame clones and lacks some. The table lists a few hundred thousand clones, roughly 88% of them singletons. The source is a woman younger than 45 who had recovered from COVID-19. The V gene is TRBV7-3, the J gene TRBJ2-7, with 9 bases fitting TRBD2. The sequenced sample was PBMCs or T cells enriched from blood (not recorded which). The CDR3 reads CASSPSGGPYEQYF. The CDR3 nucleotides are TGTGCCAGCAGCCCGAGCGGGGGGCCCTACGAGCAGTACTTC. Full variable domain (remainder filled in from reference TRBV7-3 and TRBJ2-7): GAGVSQTPSNKVTEKGKYVELRCDPISGHTALYWYRQSLGQGPEFLIYFQGTGAADDSGLPNDRFFAVRPEGSVSTLKIQRTERGDSAVYLCASSPSGGPYEQYFGPGTRLTVT.